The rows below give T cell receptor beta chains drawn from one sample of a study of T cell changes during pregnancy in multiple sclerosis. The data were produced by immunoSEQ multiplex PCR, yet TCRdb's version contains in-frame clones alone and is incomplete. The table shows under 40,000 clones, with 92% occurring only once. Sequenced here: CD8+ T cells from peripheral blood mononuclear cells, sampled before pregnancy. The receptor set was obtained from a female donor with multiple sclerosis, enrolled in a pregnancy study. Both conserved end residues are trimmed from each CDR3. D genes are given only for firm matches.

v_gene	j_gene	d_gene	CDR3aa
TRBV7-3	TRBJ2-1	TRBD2	ASSSTSGGYNEQF
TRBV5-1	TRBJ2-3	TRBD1	ASSLEGAATDTQY
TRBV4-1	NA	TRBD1	ASSPRQGAGDEQY
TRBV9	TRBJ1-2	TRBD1	ASKDRAYGYT
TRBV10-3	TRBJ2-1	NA	AISEGSAEQF
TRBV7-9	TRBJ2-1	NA	ASSFNGREATGARDEQF
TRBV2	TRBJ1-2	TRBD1	ASSETGTGGLGYT
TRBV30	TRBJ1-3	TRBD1	AWWTGGNGNTIY
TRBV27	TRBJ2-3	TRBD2	ASSLLGVSGTSADTQY
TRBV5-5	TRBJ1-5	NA	ASSGGGLGSNQPQH
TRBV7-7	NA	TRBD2	ASSSSSGRLETQY
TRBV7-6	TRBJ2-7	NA	ASSLYWSRQETYEQY
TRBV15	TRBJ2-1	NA	ATSMLGAVGPF
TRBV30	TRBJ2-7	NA	AWRRLAPTYEQY
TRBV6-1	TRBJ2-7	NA	ASSETPGREQY
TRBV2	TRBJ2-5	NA	ASSDKETQY
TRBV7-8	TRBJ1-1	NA	ASSHSGRHTEAF
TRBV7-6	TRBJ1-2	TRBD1	ASSLAPGTDVGGYT
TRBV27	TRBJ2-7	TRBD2	ASSLGTSYEQY
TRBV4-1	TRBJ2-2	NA	ASSQLRGGIGELF
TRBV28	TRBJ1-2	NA	ATFGGGVGPNYLYGYT
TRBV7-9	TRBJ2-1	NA	ASSFRGLGEQF
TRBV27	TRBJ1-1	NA	ASSLLRNTEAF
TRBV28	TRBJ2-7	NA	ASSYNSYEQY
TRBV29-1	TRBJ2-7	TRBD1	SGGQGGYEQY
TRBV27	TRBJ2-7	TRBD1	ASRDRGTYEQY
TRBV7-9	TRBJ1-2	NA	ASSSDEDLGYT
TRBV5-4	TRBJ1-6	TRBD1	ASSLGRDREEESPLH
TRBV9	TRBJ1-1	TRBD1	ASSGGQGNTEAF
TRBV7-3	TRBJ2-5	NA	ASSLERRETQY
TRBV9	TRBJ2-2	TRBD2	ASGASGRSGDTGELF
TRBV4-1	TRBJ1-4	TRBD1	ASSPSGQEDYTTEKLF
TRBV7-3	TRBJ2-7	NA	ASSPIAGAPNEQY
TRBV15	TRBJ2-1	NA	ATSSYSGNEQF
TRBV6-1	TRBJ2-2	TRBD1	ASTWTGGHTGELF
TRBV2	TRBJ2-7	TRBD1	ASKDRPSSYEQY
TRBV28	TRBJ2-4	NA	ASQGGILAKNIQY
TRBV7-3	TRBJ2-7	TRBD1	ASSLSGGFDEQY
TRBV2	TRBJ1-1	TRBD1	ASKEPVQGQTEAF
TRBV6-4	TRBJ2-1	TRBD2	ASSPTSGDYNEQF
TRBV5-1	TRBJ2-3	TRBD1	ASSSGQGSTDTQY
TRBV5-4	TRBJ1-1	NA	ASSFRVQGTEAF
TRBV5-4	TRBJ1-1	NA	ASSLVAGTEAF
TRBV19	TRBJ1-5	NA	ASSMGWGLGNQPQH
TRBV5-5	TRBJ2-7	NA	ASSSPDSYEQY
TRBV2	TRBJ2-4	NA	ASSEKGGRPGLAKNIQY
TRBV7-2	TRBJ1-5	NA	ASSLGGGGSNQPQH